Presented here are 24 T cell receptor beta chains from one specimen sequenced in a study of T cell responses to AZD1222 COVID-19 vaccine. Sequencing used immunoSEQ multiplex PCR; TCRdb keeps in-frame clones, though not all of them. The repertoire holds over 150,000 clones, with approximately 94% as singletons. This specimen consisted of peripheral blood, obtained 28 days after the second AZD1222 dose. The receptor source for this set is an adult who received the AZD1222 COVID-19 vaccine.

The chain has TRBV7-6 and TRBJ2-5; possibly TRBD1 for D (5 bases). V lost 5 bases, J lost 5 bases, and 15 bases lay in between. This CDR3 spans 14 amino acids. Germline V gives CDR1 SGHVS, CDR2 FNYEAQ. CDR3 nucleotide sequence: TGTGCCAGCAGCCCGAGGCCGGCAGGGGAGACCCAGTACTTC. Protein product: CASSPRPAGETQYF.

The rearrangement uses TRBV6-5 and TRBJ1-6; TRBD1 agrees at 7 bases. The germline CDR1 and CDR2 sequences are MNHEY and SVGAGI. The CDR3 sequence is 13 residues long. The J segment lost 9 bases and the V segment lost 3 bases, leaving 2 bases of the junction unmatched. CDR3 in DNA: TGTGCCAGCAGTTATGACAGGGTTTCACCCCTCCACTTT. This codes for CASSYDRVSPLHF.

The CDR3 protein is CATTQGSYEQYF. DNA of the CDR3: TGTGCCACCACACAGGGATCCTACGAGCAGTACTTC. The rearrangement uses TRBV19 and TRBJ2-7; the D gene is possibly TRBD1 (6 bases). In germline, CDR1 is LNHDA, CDR2 SQIVND (reference sequence). V was shortened by 10 bases and J by 1 base, with 11 bases between the two germline ends. CDR3 length equals 12 residues.

CDR3: CASSWTGDTEAFF. The CDR3 bases are TGTGCCAGTAGTTGGACAGGGGACACTGAAGCTTTCTTT. This chain joins TRBV19 and TRBJ1-1, with 9 bases lining up with TRBD1. In germline, CDR1 is LNHDA, CDR2 SQIVND (reference sequence). The CDR3 covers 13 residues. The trim removed 5 bases at V and 3 bases at J, leaving 1 base unmatched.

J is TRBJ2-3 and V is TRBV12-5; 12 nucleotides agree with TRBD2. From germline, CDR1 is LGHNT and CDR2 FRNRAP. Trimming removed 4 bases from V and 2 bases from J; junction bases left unmatched: 4. This CDR3 has 16 residues. CDR3 region: CASGSRTSGVTDTQYF. The CDR3 region has the DNA TGTGCTAGTGGTTCCCGGACTAGCGGGGTCACAGATACGCAGTATTTT.

This clone was seen just once. This chain joins TRBV30 and TRBJ2-1; D remains unclear. V was cut by 0 bases and J by 6 bases, with 3 bases left in between. The CDR3 sequence is 11 residues long. Germline V gene data show CDR1 as GTSNPN and CDR2 as SVGIG (reference sequence). The CDR3 nucleotides read TGTGCCTGGAGTGTAATCAATGAGCAGTTCTTC. Translation gives CAWSVINEQFF.

The rearrangement uses TRBV27 and TRBJ2-3, with TRBD1 as a possible D gene (6 bases). Germline CDR1 reads MNHEY; CDR2 reads SMNVEV (reference sequence). The CDR3 spans 14 residues. Trimming took 5 bases from V and 4 from J, leaving 13 bases between them. The CDR3 coding sequence is TGTGCCAGCAGTAAACAGGGATTGTCAGATACGCAGTATTTT. Amino acid sequence: CASSKQGLSDTQYF.

Of note for this clone: The DNA is left out, because the CDR3 cannot be placed on it with certainty; the CDR3 is given as TCRdb lists it. The chain is built from TRBV12-5 and TRBJ1-2. The CDR3 contains 12 residues when both ends are counted. Per germline, CDR1 LGHNT and CDR2 FRNRAP. The CDR3 is CASGLGTGGYTF.

The chain is built from TRBV28 and TRBJ1-2; a possible D gene is TRBD1 (6 bases). This CDR3 spans 13 amino acids. Trimming cost V 6 bases and J 8 bases, with 16 bases left between them. The germline V gene encodes CDR1 MDHEN and CDR2 SYDVKM. The DNA of the CDR3 is TGTGCCAGCAGCGAAAGGGGGGCCGGGGGCTACACCTTC. This sequence encodes CASSERGAGGYTF.

The J gene is TRBJ1-1, the V gene TRBV19; unclear D gene. The V gene lost 8 bases and the J gene lost 4 bases, with 23 bases spanning the gap. The CDR3 spans 16 residues. Germline V CDR1 and CDR2: LNHDA, SQIVND (reference sequence). The CDR3 region has the DNA TGTGCCAGTTCCCCGGAAACAGCTCAGGTGGTCACTGAAGCTTTCTTT. Its translation: CASSPETAQVVTEAFF. The complete variable domain, with remaining parts taken from reference TRBV19 and TRBJ1-1, reads DGGITQSPKYLFRKEGQNVTLSCEQNLNHDAMYWYRQDPGQGLRLIYYSQIVNDFQKGDIAEGYSVSREKKESFPLTVTSAQKNPTAFYLCASSPETAQVVTEAFFGQGTRLTVV.

The rearrangement uses TRBV6-1 and TRBJ1-1, with TRBD1 matching 9 bases. The CDR3 runs to 15 residues. Losses at the gene ends were 6 bases for V and 2 bases for J; bases not matched to a gene: 7. Germline loops: CDR1 MNHNS, CDR2 SASEGT. This chain's CDR3 is CASRTRQGVNTEAFF. The CDR3 DNA sequence: TGTGCCAGCAGAACCAGACAGGGGGTTAACACTGAAGCTTTCTTT.

The genes are TRBV3-1 (or the pseudogene TRBV3-2) and TRBJ1-4; tentative D call: TRBD1 (5 bases). Trimming stripped 0 bases from V and 6 bases from J, with 8 bases between. CDR1 is LGHDT and CDR2 is YNNKEL in the germline V gene (reference sequence). The CDR3 spans 14 residues. The CDR3 bases are TGTGCCAGCAGCCAAGACAGGGTTGATGAAAAACTGTTTTTT. It specifies CASSQDRVDEKLFF.

The chain employs TRBV6-8 and TRBJ1-2, with D possibly being TRBD1 (5 bases). The V end lost 6 bases, the J end lost 8 bases, and 19 bases lay between the germline ends. The CDR3 is made up of 14 amino acids. In germline, CDR1 is MNHGY, CDR2 SAAAGT. For the CDR3, the DNA is TGTGCCAGCAGCCCGGGGCAGTTTTGGCAAGGCTACACCTTC. It specifies CASSPGQFWQGYTF.

The V and J genes are TRBV30 and TRBJ2-2; D is unresolved. V lost 7 bases and J 7 bases, leaving 10 bases between the germline ends. The germline V gene has CDR1 GTSNPN and CDR2 SVGIG (reference sequence). There are 11 residues in the CDR3. CDR3 protein: CAYPQGGELFF. The CDR3, as DNA: TGTGCCTACCCTCAAGGCGGGGAGCTGTTTTTT.

The chain has TRBV11-3 and TRBJ1-6; D is uncertain. The CDR3 is made up of 14 amino acids. Germline CDR1 reads SGHNT; CDR2 reads YENEEA. The V and J ends lost 0 bases and 13 bases respectively, with 13 bases between them. CDR3 bases: TGTGCCAGCAGCTTAGAGGGTGGCCCCTTCCCCCTCCACTTT. It encodes CASSLEGGPFPLHF. The entire variable domain, with the rest obtained from reference TRBV11-3 and TRBJ1-6, is as follows: EAGVVQSPRYKIIEKKQPVAFWCNPISGHNTLYWYLQNLGQGPELLIRYENEEAVDDSQLPKDRFSAERLKGVDSTLKIQPAELGDSAVYLCASSLEGGPFPLHFGNGTRLTVT.

J is TRBJ1-3 and V is TRBV28; no reliable D call. This CDR3 is built from 12 residues. The germline V gene encodes CDR1 MDHEN and CDR2 SYDVKM. Trimming stripped 6 bases from V and 2 bases from J, with 5 bases between. In DNA form, the CDR3 reads TGTGCCAGCAGCTTAACTGGAAACACCATATATTTT. This translates into CASSLTGNTIYF. Complete variable domain (other parts from reference TRBV28 and TRBJ1-3): DVKVTQSSRYLVKRTGEKVFLECVQDMDHENMFWYRQDPGLGLRLIYFSYDVKMKEKGDIPEGYSVSREKKERFSLILESASTNQTSMYLCASSLTGNTIYFGEGSWLTVV.

The CDR3 is CASSPSMANYGYTF. DNA for the CDR3: TGTGCCAGCAGCCCCTCCATGGCTAACTATGGCTACACCTTC. This rearrangement joins TRBV5-6 to TRBJ1-2; D not certain. V lost 4 bases to trimming and J lost 0 bases, with 10 bases between them. Germline loops: CDR1 SGHDT, CDR2 YYEEEE. The CDR3 has 14 amino acids.

The chain joins TRBV28 to TRBJ2-7, with 7 bases that match TRBD1. The CDR3 extends over 13 amino acids. Germline loops: CDR1 MDHEN, CDR2 SYDVKM. Unmatched junction bases numbered 6, after V lost 7 bases and J lost 3 bases. CDR3 loop: CASKGTVSYEQYF. The CDR3 bases are TGTGCCAGCAAGGGGACAGTAAGCTACGAGCAGTACTTC.

This chain uses TRBV15 with TRBJ1-3; perhaps TRBD1 as D (5 bases). The CDR3 sequence is 14 residues long. Germline V gene sequence: CDR1 LNHNV, CDR2 YYDKDF (reference sequence). V was trimmed by 6 bases and J by 1 base, leaving 10 bases between them. The CDR3 region is CATRTRGSGNTIYF. CDR3 coding DNA: TGTGCCACCAGGACTCGGGGGTCTGGAAACACCATATATTTT.

The V gene is TRBV5-4, the J gene TRBJ2-3; the D gene is possibly TRBD2 (5 bases). CDR1 and CDR2 from the germline V gene are SGHNT and YYREEE (reference sequence). The CDR3 extends over 16 amino acids. The V gene lost 3 bases and the J gene lost 0 bases, with 14 bases spanning the gap. CDR3 in amino acids: CASSSGLTISTDTQYF. As DNA, the CDR3 is TGTGCCAGCAGCTCTGGACTGACGATAAGCACAGATACGCAGTATTTT. The full variable domain, completed using reference TRBV5-4 and TRBJ2-3, is ETGVTQSPTHLIKTRGQQVTLRCSSQSGHNTVSWYQQALGQGPQFIFQYYREEENGRGNFPPRFSGLQFPNYSSELNVNALELDDSALYLCASSSGLTISTDTQYFGPGTRLTVL.

Turning to this clone: Other DNA sequences from this sample encode an identical CDR3 as well. The rearrangement joins TRBV3-1 (or the pseudogene TRBV3-2) to TRBJ2-3; D is unclear. The CDR3 is made up of 11 amino acids. From germline, CDR1 is LGHDT and CDR2 YNNKEL (reference sequence). The V end lost 1 base, the J end lost 5 bases, and 1 base lay between the germline ends. The CDR3 coding sequence is TGTGCCAGCAGCCAAGTAGATACGCAGTATTTT. It is translated as CASSQVDTQYF.

CDR3 loop: CATRPGGVQETQYF. The CDR3 DNA reads as TGCGCCACCCGGCCCGGCGGAGTCCAAGAGACCCAGTACTTC. The chain recombines TRBV10-2 with TRBJ2-5; D is undetermined. CDR3 length: 14 residues. Germline-derived CDR1 and CDR2 are WSHSY and SAAADI. Trimming took off 10 bases at V and 1 base at J, with 16 bases between the two ends.

The rearrangement links TRBV7-9 to TRBJ1-1; D unclear. Germline V CDR1 and CDR2: SEHNR, FQNEAQ (reference sequence). The CDR3 totals 13 residues. The V and J ends lost 5 bases and 5 bases respectively, with 12 bases between them. CDR3 DNA sequence: TGTGCCAGCAGCGGAGGCGGTCGGACTGAAGCTTTCTTT. Translated, it gives CASSGGGRTEAFF.

This clone was seen a single time. The rearrangement uses TRBV6-5 and TRBJ1-1; D call uncertain. The CDR3 is 11 amino acids. Germline V gene data show CDR1 as MNHEY and CDR2 as SVGAGI. V was pared by 6 bases and J by 8 bases, with 10 bases between. DNA for the CDR3: TGTGCCAGCAGCCGGACTGCCGAAGCTTTCTTT. Translating gives CASSRTAEAFF.